The text below deals with one T cell receptor (beta chain). Antigen unknown. The sample is drawn from a study of blood T cells in healthy people across ages. Study-wide findings and caveats: Fewer expanded clones and more diversity marked long-lived versus aged donors.

A sample-barcoded 5' primer and a J-beta primer mix were used in a second PCR of about 7 to 12 cycles. The template-switch adaptor was a 5' adaptor with 12 random nucleotides. It tagged each cDNA molecule. MiXCR, applied by TCRdb to the 5' RACE reads, yields one record per CDR3 protein. The sample consists of some 1.7 million distinct CDR3 sequences, about 28% of them appearing once. Germline CDR1 SGHTA, CDR2 FQGNSA. J gave up 11 bases and V 5 bases, and 13 bases lay outside the gene matches. CDR3 length: 14 residues. The chain recombines TRBV7-2 with TRBJ2-5, with 8 bases matching TRBD2. The sample consisted of blood. The sequence came from a young woman in good health. The CDR3 protein is CASSGSGNIGEQYF. In nucleotides, the CDR3 is TGTGCCAGCAGCGGTAGCGGGAACATCGGAGAGCAGTACTTC.